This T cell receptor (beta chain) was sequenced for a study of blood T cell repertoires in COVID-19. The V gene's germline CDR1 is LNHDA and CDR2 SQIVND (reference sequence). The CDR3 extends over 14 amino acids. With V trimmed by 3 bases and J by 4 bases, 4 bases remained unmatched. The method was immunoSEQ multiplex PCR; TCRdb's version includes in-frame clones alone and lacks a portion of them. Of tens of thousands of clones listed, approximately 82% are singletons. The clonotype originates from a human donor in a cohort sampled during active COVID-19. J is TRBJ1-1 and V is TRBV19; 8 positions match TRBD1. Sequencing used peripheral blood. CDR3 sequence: CASSITGGSTEAFF. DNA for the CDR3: TGTGCCAGTAGTATCACAGGGGGAAGCACTGAAGCTTTCTTT.